The next 9 T cell receptor beta chains were all read from a single sample in a study of vaccination and CD4 T cells after COVID-19. The sample's treatment: approximately nine-day PBMC culture with coronavirus spike peptide pools or control peptides (ViraFEST assay). It was before the COVID-19 pandemic (2011-2018) that the unexposed donor's CD4+ T cells were collected. Cultured CD4+ T-cell DNA underwent Oncomine TCR Beta short-read sequencing. TCRdb re-derived calls from the PCR reads in MiXCR, one entry per CDR3 protein. This sample has approximately 7,000 distinct CDR3 sequences, with around 33% found just once. Their antigens remain unidentified. Sequences were obtained from CD4+ T cells from blood, cultured in vitro. Source of these receptors: a human donor in good health.

This clonotype was seen just once. The chain recombines TRBV20-1 with TRBJ2-3; no firm D call. Per the germline V gene, CDR1 is DFQATT and CDR2 is SNEGSKA (reference sequence). V was shortened by 6 bases and J by 4 bases, with 20 bases between the two germline ends. CDR3 length: 15 residues. CDR3 nucleotide sequence: TGCAGTGCCCTATTACCAGGAAGCAGGTCAGATACGCAGTATTTT. This translates into CSALLPGSRSDTQYF.

This chain uses TRBV6-5 with TRBJ1-1, with D unresolved. Germline CDR1 MNHEY, CDR2 SVGAGI. V dropped 2 bases and J dropped 4 bases, with 5 bases sitting between them. The CDR3 totals 12 residues. In DNA, the CDR3 is TGTGCCAGCAGTTACAGGCGCACTGAAGCTTTCTTT. Its protein product is CASSYRRTEAFF.

This clonotype has more than one count but fewer than ten. The chain has TRBV9 and TRBJ2-7; D call uncertain. This CDR3 has 12 amino acids. Germline loops: CDR1 SGDLS, CDR2 YYNGEE. V was trimmed by 1 base and J by 6 bases, leaving 8 bases between them. The CDR3, as DNA: TGTGCCAGCAGCGTATTTTTAGGCGAGCAGTACTTC. Amino acid sequence: CASSVFLGEQYF.

The chain couples TRBV6-1 to TRBJ1-2, with D unresolved. This CDR3 has 15 residues. The V gene lost 0 bases and the J gene lost 4 bases, with 12 bases spanning the gap. From germline, CDR1 is MNHNS and CDR2 SASEGT. CDR3 sequence reads: CASSEAWSSGYGYTF. CDR3 bases: TGTGCCAGCAGTGAAGCGTGGAGTTCAGGCTATGGCTACACCTTC.

The chain employs TRBV7-9 and TRBJ1-5, with D hard to call. The CDR3 length is 13 residues. V dropped 3 bases and J dropped 4 bases, with 7 bases sitting between them. The germline CDR1 and CDR2 sequences are SEHNR and FQNEAQ (reference sequence). The CDR3 DNA sequence: TGTGCCAGCAGCTTGAGTTCTAATCAGCCCCAGCATTTT. Its translation is CASSLSSNQPQHF.

The chain is built from TRBV3-1 and TRBJ1-1; D unclear. Germline V gene sequence: CDR1 LGHDT, CDR2 YNNKEL (reference sequence). The CDR3 spans 13 residues. With 0 bases removed from V and 5 bases from J, the gap between germline ends came to 7 bases. The CDR3 DNA follows: TGTGCCAGCAGCCAAGAACGGTGGACTGAAGCTTTCTTT. It translates to CASSQERWTEAFF.

The chain couples TRBV25-1 to TRBJ1-1; perhaps TRBD1 as D (6 bases). V was shortened by 4 bases and J by 0 bases, with 12 bases between the two germline ends. The CDR3 length is 15 residues. The V gene's germline CDR1 is MGHDK and CDR2 SYGVNS. This CDR3 reads CASSVGGFMNTEAFF. The CDR3, as DNA: TGTGCCAGCAGTGTGGGGGGCTTTATGAACACTGAAGCTTTCTTT.

The chain has TRBV4-2 and TRBJ1-5; D is unresolved. The CDR3 runs to 13 residues. V was pared by 4 bases and J by 5 bases, with 9 bases between. Germline CDR1 and CDR2: LGHNA and YNFKEQ. In nucleotides, the CDR3 is TGTGCCAGCAGCCCCCAGGCAGATCAGCCCCAGCATTTT. Encoded protein: CASSPQADQPQHF.

This clonotype was detected a few times. The chain recombines TRBV6-1 with TRBJ2-3; D gene uncertain. CDR1 MNHNS and CDR2 SASEGT come from the germline V gene. The CDR3 runs to 14 residues. V lost 2 bases, J lost 2 bases, and 8 bases lay in between. CDR3 amino acids: CASSEQWHTDTQYF. The CDR3, as DNA: TGTGCCAGCAGTGAACAGTGGCACACAGATACGCAGTATTTT.